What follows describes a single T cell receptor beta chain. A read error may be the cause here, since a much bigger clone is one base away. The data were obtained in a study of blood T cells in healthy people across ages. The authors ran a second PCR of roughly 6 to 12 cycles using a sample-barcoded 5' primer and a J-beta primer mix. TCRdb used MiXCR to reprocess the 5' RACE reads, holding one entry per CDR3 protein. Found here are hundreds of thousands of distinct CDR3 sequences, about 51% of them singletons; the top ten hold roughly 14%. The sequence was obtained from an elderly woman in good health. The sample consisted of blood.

CDR3 in DNA: TGCAGCGCAGGGAAATCCTACAATGAGCAGTACTTC. Residues: CSAGKSYNEQYF. This sequence joins TRBV20-1 and TRBJ2-1, with a possible D match to TRBD1 (5 bases). The DNA end lines up better with TRBJ2-7; the J call may be wrong. The CDR3 contains 12 residues. In germline, CDR1 is DFQATT, CDR2 SNEGSKA (reference sequence).